Following are 31 T cell receptor beta chains from one sample sequenced in a study of control samples from healthy donors and cancer patients (dated by TCRdb to 2019 to 2021). The library came from the immunoSEQ multiplex PCR assay. TCRdb holds this immuneACCESS table with in-frame rearrangements only. Some clones are missing; in checked studies, unresolved V genes explain under half, and the rest has no known cause. Here the sample has about 84,000 clones; 80% to 90% occur a single time. Around a tenth of the sample lies in the top ten. The sequencing input was PBMCs. The source is a man between 60 and 70 years old with head and neck cancer.

The chain recombines TRBV30 with TRBJ2-7; 9 positions match TRBD1. V shed 1 base, J shed 5 bases, and the junction held 6 bases outside the gene matches. Germline CDR1 is GTSNPN and CDR2 is SVGIG (reference sequence). CDR3 length: 14 residues. CDR3 DNA sequence: TGTGCCTGGAGTGCCGGGACAGGGTACCACGAGCAGTACTTC. Protein sequence: CAWSAGTGYHEQYF.

The gene calls are TRBV14 and TRBJ2-2; 11 bases align to TRBD2. J lost 1 base, V lost 4 bases, and 5 bases had no gene match. Germline loops: CDR1 SGHDN, CDR2 FVKESK. The CDR3 extends over 17 amino acids. Written as DNA, the CDR3 is TGTGCCAGCAGCCCGCAGACTAGCGGGATGAACACCGGGGAGCTGTTTTTT. Translating gives CASSPQTSGMNTGELFF.

The chain employs TRBV28 and TRBJ2-1; possible D gene TRBD2, 6 bases. The V gene lost 3 bases and the J gene lost 5 bases, with 14 bases spanning the gap. This CDR3 has 15 amino acids. Germline CDR1 MDHEN, CDR2 SYDVKM. The DNA of the CDR3 is TGTGCCAGCAGTTTTCAGGGTCGCGGGAACAATGAGCAGTTCTTC. Its protein is CASSFQGRGNNEQFF.

The chain employs TRBV5-1 and TRBJ2-7, with a tentative D call TRBD2 (6 bases). The CDR3 is 14 residues long. Germline V gene data show CDR1 as SGHRS and CDR2 as YFSETQ. Trimming took off 1 base at V and 4 bases at J, with 12 bases between the two ends. The CDR3 spells CASSLWGERYEQYF. The CDR3 DNA is TGCGCCAGCAGCTTGTGGGGGGAGCGGTACGAGCAGTACTTC.

This chain connects TRBV5-4 to TRBJ1-1; 7 bases map to TRBD1. CDR1 is SGHNT and CDR2 is YYREEE in the germline V gene (reference sequence). V gave up 2 bases and J gave up 10 bases; unmatched junction bases: 11. The CDR3 loop spans 14 amino acids. CDR3 DNA: TGTGCCAGCAGCTTAGACCAGGGGGGCCACCGAGCTTTCTTT. This gives the protein CASSLDQGGHRAFF. The full variable domain, completed using reference TRBV5-4 and TRBJ1-1, is ETGVTQSPTHLIKTRGQQVTLRCSSQSGHNTVSWYQQALGQGPQFIFQYYREEENGRGNFPPRFSGLQFPNYSSELNVNALELDDSALYLCASSLDQGGHRAFFGQGTRLTVV.

The chain carries TRBV27 and TRBJ2-5; D remains ambiguous. Germline CDR1 is MNHEY and CDR2 is SMNVEV (reference sequence). This CDR3 is 13 amino acids long. V lost 8 bases to trimming and J lost 1 base, with 11 bases between them. CDR3: CASSYYTQETQYF. The CDR3 DNA sequence: TGTGCCAGCTCCTACTACACCCAAGAGACCCAGTACTTC.

The V gene is TRBV12-3 or TRBV12-4, the J gene TRBJ1-2; the D is unclear. Trimming left V 3 bases short and J 8 bases short, with 10 bases between. The CDR3 sequence is 12 residues long. The CDR3 DNA follows: TGTGCCAGCAGTTTGTGGGTAGGGGGCTACACCTTC. Encoded protein: CASSLWVGGYTF.

V and J are TRBV30 and TRBJ1-2; no firm D call. Germline V lookup: CDR1 GTSNPN, CDR2 SVGIG (reference sequence). The CDR3 is made up of 12 amino acids. Trimming stripped 7 bases from V and 1 base from J, with 10 bases between. CDR3 nucleotides: TGTGCCTTCAAGGAGGGTAACTATGGCTACACCTTC. This codes for CAFKEGNYGYTF. Complete variable domain (other parts from reference TRBV30 and TRBJ1-2): SQTIHQWPATLVQPVGSPLSLECTVEGTSNPNLYWYRQAAGRGLQLLFYSVGIGQISSEVPQNLSASRPQDRQFILSSKKLLLSDSGFYLCAFKEGNYGYTFGSGTRLTVV.

The rearrangement uses TRBV10-3 and TRBJ2-7; 7 bases fit TRBD2. V lost 4 bases and J lost 9; bases outside the gene matches: 15. The CDR3 totals 15 residues. CDR1 and CDR2 from the germline V gene are ENHRY and SYGVKD. The CDR3 sequence: CAISVGLADLRGQYF. For the CDR3, the DNA is TGTGCCATCAGTGTCGGGCTAGCGGACCTACGAGGGCAGTACTTC.

This chain links TRBV5-1 with TRBJ2-7, with TRBD1 matching 9 bases. V was clipped by 5 bases and J by 6 bases; unmatched bases: 6. This CDR3 contains 13 residues. The V gene's germline CDR1 is SGHRS and CDR2 YFSETQ. CDR3 sequence: CASRPGQGSEQYF. CDR3 nucleotides: TGCGCCAGCAGGCCGGGACAGGGAAGCGAGCAGTACTTC.

This clone was recorded once. The chain uses TRBV6-6 and TRBJ2-7, with TRBD1 matching over 9 bases. Losses at the gene ends were 6 bases for V and 0 bases for J; bases not matched to a gene: 9. The CDR3 has 16 residues. CDR1 and CDR2 from the germline V gene are MNHNY and SVGAGI (reference sequence). CDR3 amino acids: CASRSHLGQGSYEQYF. For the CDR3, the DNA is TGTGCCAGCAGGTCGCATTTGGGACAGGGCTCCTACGAGCAGTACTTC.

The CDR3 DNA sequence: TGTGCCAGCAGTTACTCTTCGTGGAATGACTACACCTTC. It codes for CASSYSSWNDYTF. V is TRBV6-5 and J is TRBJ1-2; D not certain. This CDR3 has 13 amino acids. With 0 bases removed from V and 10 bases from J, the gap between germline ends came to 12 bases. The germline CDR1 and CDR2 sequences are MNHEY and SVGAGI.

The chain uses TRBV30 and TRBJ1-1; D not resolved. This CDR3 has 13 residues. The V end was cut by 0 bases, the J end by 4 bases, with 9 bases between. The V gene's germline CDR1 is GTSNPN and CDR2 SVGIG (reference sequence). DNA of the CDR3: TGTGCCTGGAGTGTAAGGCCACCCACTGAAGCTTTCTTT. Translation: CAWSVRPPTEAFF.

This clone has more than one count but fewer than ten. The chain couples TRBV18 to TRBJ1-5; perhaps TRBD1 as D (6 bases). The CDR3 contains 17 residues. V was cut by 1 base and J by 6 bases, with 19 bases left in between. Germline V gene lookup returns CDR1 KGHSH and CDR2 LQKENI. The CDR3 loop is CASSPQRGVGGGQPQHF. The CDR3 DNA reads as TGTGCCAGCTCACCACAACGAGGGGTTGGAGGGGGTCAGCCCCAGCATTTT.

The chain carries TRBV24-1 and TRBJ2-1; 13 nucleotides line up with TRBD2. J was trimmed by 9 bases and V by 3 bases; bases with no gene match: 13. Germline CDR1 KGHDR, CDR2 SFDVKD. The CDR3 loop spans 18 amino acids. The DNA of the CDR3 is TGTGCCACCAGTGATAATCGACTAGCGGGAGGAAACCACGGTGAGCAGTTCTTC. The encoded protein is CATSDNRLAGGNHGEQFF.

The chain combines TRBV24-1 with TRBJ2-3, with 7 bases matching TRBD1. The CDR3 totals 14 residues. V lost 9 bases and J lost 4; bases outside the gene matches: 9. CDR1 and CDR2 from the germline V gene are KGHDR and SFDVKD. CDR3 DNA: TGTGCCACCTCTTTAGGGGGCCTCGCAGATACGCAGTATTTT. Translating it yields CATSLGGLADTQYF.

The chain employs TRBV12-3 or TRBV12-4 and TRBJ2-1, with TRBD1 matching 9 bases. CDR3 size: 13 residues. Germline trimming cut 6 bases from V and 9 bases from J; bases unmatched to any gene: 6. The CDR3 coding sequence is TGTGCCAGCAGCCGACAGGGGGGTGGTGAGCAGTTCTTC. This sequence encodes CASSRQGGGEQFF.

A note on this clone: Other DNA sequences in this specimen translate into the identical CDR3. The chain links TRBV5-1 to TRBJ2-1, with D perhaps matching TRBD2 (5 bases). V gave up 4 bases and J gave up 9 bases, with 17 bases separating them. The germline gives CDR1 SGHRS, CDR2 YFSETQ. The CDR3 loop spans 14 amino acids. CDR3 sequence (DNA): TGCGCCAGCAGCGAGTCTAGTGGGAGTGGTGAGCAGTTCTTC. The encoded protein is CASSESSGSGEQFF.

This clone showed up just once. This chain links TRBV29-1 with TRBJ1-2, with 7 bases aligning to TRBD1. The germline CDR1 and CDR2 sequences are SQVTM and ANQGSEA. The CDR3 runs to 9 residues. V lost 3 bases to trimming and J lost 12 bases; unmatched junction nucleotides: 1. The CDR3 DNA sequence: TGCAGCGTTGAGACAGGGCACACCTTC. Translating gives CSVETGHTF. Filled out from reference TRBV29-1 and TRBJ1-2, the complete variable domain reads SAVISQKPSRDICQRGTSLTIQCQVDSQVTMMFWYRQQPGQSLTLIATANQGSEATYESGFVIDKFPISRPNLTFSTLTVSNMSPEDSSIYLCSVETGHTFGSGTRLTVV.

The rearrangement joins TRBV18 to TRBJ1-2; D is unresolved. V lost 1 base and J lost 0, with 12 bases in between. The CDR3 loop spans 16 amino acids. Per germline, CDR1 KGHSH and CDR2 LQKENI. CDR3 loop: CASSPRIPPTNYGYTF. As DNA, the CDR3 is TGTGCCAGCTCACCACGGATTCCGCCTACTAACTATGGCTACACCTTC. Looking up the rest from reference TRBV18 and TRBJ1-2 gives the full variable domain: NAGVMQNPRHLVRRRGQEARLRCSPMKGHSHVYWYRQLPEEGLKFMVYLQKENIIDESGMPKERFSAEFPKEGPSILRIQQVVRGDSAAYFCASSPRIPPTNYGYTFGSGTRLTVV.

The V and J genes are TRBV5-4 and TRBJ2-7, with TRBD2 matching over 8 bases. V lost 1 base and J lost 1; bases outside the gene matches: 4. This CDR3 has 15 residues. Germline CDR1 reads SGHNT; CDR2 reads YYREEE (reference sequence). CDR3 DNA sequence: TGTGCCAGCAGCTTGAGTAGCGGGATATCCTACGAGCAGTACTTC. This codes for CASSLSSGISYEQYF.

This clone was observed once. This sequence joins TRBV4-1 and TRBJ1-1; TRBD1 is a possible D gene (6 bases). The germline V and J ends were trimmed by 4 bases and 4 bases, with 16 bases remaining between them. Looked up from germline, CDR1 is MGHRA and CDR2 is YSYEKL. The CDR3 runs to 15 residues. The CDR3 spells CASSREQGRITEAFF. The CDR3 DNA is TGCGCCAGCAGCCGCGAACAGGGAAGGATCACTGAAGCTTTCTTT.

The rearrangement uses TRBV18 and TRBJ1-1; TRBD1 might be the D (5 bases). Trimming removed 3 bases at V and 2 bases at J, with 16 bases between. CDR1 and CDR2 from the germline V gene are KGHSH and LQKENI. This CDR3 region has 16 residues. The CDR3 coding sequence is TGTGCCAGCTCACCGAGCCGGGACTCCCTAAACACTGAAGCTTTCTTT. This sequence encodes CASSPSRDSLNTEAFF.

J is TRBJ2-2 and V is TRBV6-5; a weak D match, TRBD2 (5 bases). Trimming removed 4 bases from V and 3 bases from J, with 12 bases in between. This CDR3 is 15 amino acids long. The V gene's germline CDR1 is MNHEY and CDR2 SVGAGI. The CDR3 nucleotides are TGTGCCAGCAGTTTTTCGGGATTGGACACCGGGGAGCTGTTTTTT. Amino acids: CASSFSGLDTGELFF.

The rearrangement uses TRBV2 and TRBJ2-7, with D possibly TRBD2 on 6 matching bases. V dropped 2 bases and J dropped 4 bases, with 15 bases sitting between them. Germline V CDR1 and CDR2: SNHLY, FYNNEI. This CDR3 has 15 amino acids. CDR3 protein: CASSEPVAAFYEQYF. CDR3 coding DNA: TGTGCCAGCAGTGAACCAGTAGCGGCTTTTTACGAGCAGTACTTC.

This clone has only one observation. CDR3 amino acids: CAIISSLNTGELFF. CDR3 bases: TGTGCCATCATTTCCAGTTTGAACACCGGGGAGCTGTTTTTT. J is TRBJ2-2 and V is TRBV10-3; D is unresolved. Trimming pared 7 bases from V and 1 base from J, leaving 10 bases between. CDR3 length equals 14 residues. Per germline, CDR1 ENHRY and CDR2 SYGVKD.

This sequence joins TRBV19 and TRBJ1-5; TRBD1 is a possible D gene (5 bases). CDR3 length equals 17 residues. Per germline, CDR1 LNHDA and CDR2 SQIVND (reference sequence). V was clipped by 7 bases and J by 0 bases, with 19 bases between them. CDR3 nucleotides: TGTGCCAGTACCCCCCTAACAGGAGATTATAGCAATCAGCCCCAGCATTTT. It yields the protein CASTPLTGDYSNQPQHF.

The chain is built from TRBV18 and TRBJ1-2; D not certain. CDR1 and CDR2 (germline): KGHSH, LQKENI. Trimming stripped 3 bases from V and 5 bases from J, with 16 bases between. This CDR3 contains 15 residues. The CDR3 DNA is TGTGCCAGCTCACCCCCAGGAAACCCAACGTATGGCTACACCTTC. It is translated as CASSPPGNPTYGYTF.

The chain's CDR3 is CASSRQDGAGKLFF. In nucleotides, the CDR3 is TGTGCCAGCAGCCGACAGGACGGGGCGGGAAAACTGTTTTTT. This chain joins TRBV7-9 and TRBJ1-4; weak D call: TRBD1 (6 bases). CDR3 size: 14 residues. V was shortened by 5 bases and J by 10 bases, with 17 bases between the two germline ends. The germline gives CDR1 SEHNR, CDR2 FQNEAQ (reference sequence).

V usage is TRBV19 and J usage is TRBJ2-4; TRBD1 agrees at 7 bases. The CDR3 contains 16 residues. With 4 bases clipped from V and 3 bases from J, the junction kept 9 bases outside the gene matches. Germline lookup yields CDR1 LNHDA and CDR2 SQIVND (reference sequence). The CDR3 region is CASSTQGQSYKNIQYF. In DNA form, the CDR3 reads TGTGCCAGTAGTACCCAGGGACAGTCTTACAAAAACATTCAGTACTTC.

The count of this clone is one. The chain employs TRBV6-6 and TRBJ2-1; D unresolved. The CDR3 is 14 amino acids. Trimming pared 10 bases from V and 0 bases from J, leaving 13 bases between. The germline V gene encodes CDR1 MNHNY and CDR2 SVGAGI (reference sequence). The CDR3 here is CATLQTSSYNEQFF. CDR3 nucleotides: TGTGCCACCCTTCAGACCAGCTCCTACAATGAGCAGTTCTTC.